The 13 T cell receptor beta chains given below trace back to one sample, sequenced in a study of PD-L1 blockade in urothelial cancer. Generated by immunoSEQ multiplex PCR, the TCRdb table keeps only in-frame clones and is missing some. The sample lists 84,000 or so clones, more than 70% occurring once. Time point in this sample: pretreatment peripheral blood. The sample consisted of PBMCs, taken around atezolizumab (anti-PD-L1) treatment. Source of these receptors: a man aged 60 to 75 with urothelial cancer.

This chain's CDR3 is CASSQARAGRSYEQYF. As DNA, the CDR3 is TGTGCCAGCAGCCAAGCCAGAGCGGGAAGATCCTACGAGCAGTACTTC. V usage is TRBV4-2 and J usage is TRBJ2-7; 7 nucleotides align to TRBD2. V dropped 1 base and J dropped 1; count of bases not matched to a gene: 7. Germline V CDR1 and CDR2: LGHNA, YNFKEQ. This CDR3 is 16 amino acids long.

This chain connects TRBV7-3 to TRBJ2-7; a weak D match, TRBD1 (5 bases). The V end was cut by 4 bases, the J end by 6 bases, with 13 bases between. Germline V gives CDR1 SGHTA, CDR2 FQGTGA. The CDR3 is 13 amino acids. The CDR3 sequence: CASSSDRSGEQYF. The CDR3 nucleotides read TGTGCCAGCAGCTCTGACAGATCGGGCGAGCAGTACTTC. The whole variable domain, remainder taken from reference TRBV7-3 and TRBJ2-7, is GAGVSQTPSNKVTEKGKYVELRCDPISGHTALYWYRQSLGQGPEFLIYFQGTGAADDSGLPNDRFFAVRPEGSVSTLKIQRTERGDSAVYLCASSSDRSGEQYFGPGTRLTVT.

The CDR3 here is CASSLSGAWTEAFF. Written as DNA, the CDR3 is TGTGCCAGCAGCTTGTCAGGGGCGTGGACTGAAGCTTTCTTT. V is TRBV11-1 and J is TRBJ1-1; D might be TRBD1 (6 bases). This CDR3 comprises 14 residues. CDR1 and CDR2 from the germline V gene are SGHAT and FQDESV (reference sequence). The V gene lost 3 bases and the J gene lost 5 bases, with 13 bases spanning the gap.

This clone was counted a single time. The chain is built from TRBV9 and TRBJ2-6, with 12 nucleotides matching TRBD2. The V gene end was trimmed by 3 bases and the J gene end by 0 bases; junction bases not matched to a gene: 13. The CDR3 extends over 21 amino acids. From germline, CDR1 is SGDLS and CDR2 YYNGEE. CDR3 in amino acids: CASSANFGLAGFRSGANVLTF. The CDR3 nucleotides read TGTGCCAGCAGCGCCAACTTTGGACTAGCGGGGTTCCGCTCTGGGGCCAACGTCCTGACTTTC.

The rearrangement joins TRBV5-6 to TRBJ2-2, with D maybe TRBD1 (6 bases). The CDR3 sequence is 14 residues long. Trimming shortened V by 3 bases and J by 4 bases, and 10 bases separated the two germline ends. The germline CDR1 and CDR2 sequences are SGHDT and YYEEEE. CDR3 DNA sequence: TGTGCCAGCAGCTGGAACAGGGTCACCGGGGAGCTGTTTTTT. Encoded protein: CASSWNRVTGELFF.

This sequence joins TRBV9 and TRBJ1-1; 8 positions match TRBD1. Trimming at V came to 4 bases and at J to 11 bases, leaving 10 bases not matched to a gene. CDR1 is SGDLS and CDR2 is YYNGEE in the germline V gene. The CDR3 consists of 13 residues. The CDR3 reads CASSPRTGLNAFF. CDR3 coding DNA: TGTGCCAGCAGCCCTCGGACAGGGTTAAATGCTTTCTTT.

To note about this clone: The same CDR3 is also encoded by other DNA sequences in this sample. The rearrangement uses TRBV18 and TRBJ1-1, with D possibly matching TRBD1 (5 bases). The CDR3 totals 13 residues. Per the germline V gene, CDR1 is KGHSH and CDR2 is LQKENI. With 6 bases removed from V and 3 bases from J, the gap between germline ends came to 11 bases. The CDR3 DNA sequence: TGTGCCAGCTCTCTCCGGGGGGACACTGAAGCTTTCTTT. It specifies CASSLRGDTEAFF.

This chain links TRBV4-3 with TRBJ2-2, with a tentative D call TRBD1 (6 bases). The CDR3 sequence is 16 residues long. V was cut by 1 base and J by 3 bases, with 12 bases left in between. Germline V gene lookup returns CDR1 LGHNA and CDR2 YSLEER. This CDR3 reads CASSQANRADTGELFF. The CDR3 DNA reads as TGCGCCAGCAGCCAAGCCAACAGGGCTGACACCGGGGAGCTGTTTTTT.

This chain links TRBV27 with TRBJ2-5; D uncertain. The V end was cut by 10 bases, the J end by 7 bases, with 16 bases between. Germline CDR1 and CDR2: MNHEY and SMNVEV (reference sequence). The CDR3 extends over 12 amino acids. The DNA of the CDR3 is TGTGCCACCTCAACGGTCCTAGGGACCCAGTACTTC. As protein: CATSTVLGTQYF.

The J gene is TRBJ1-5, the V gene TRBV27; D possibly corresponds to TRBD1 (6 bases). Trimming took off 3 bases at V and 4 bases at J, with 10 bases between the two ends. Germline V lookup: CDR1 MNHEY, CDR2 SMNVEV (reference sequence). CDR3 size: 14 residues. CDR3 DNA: TGTGCCAGCAGTTTTAGAGGGGGTAATCAGCCCCAGCATTTT. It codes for CASSFRGGNQPQHF.

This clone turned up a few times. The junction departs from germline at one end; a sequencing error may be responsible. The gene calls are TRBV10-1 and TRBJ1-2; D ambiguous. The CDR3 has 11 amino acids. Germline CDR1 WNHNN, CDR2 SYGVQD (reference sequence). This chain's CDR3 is CATQSLTPQAF. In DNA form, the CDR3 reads TGCGCCACCCAAAGCTTGACGCCGCAGGCCTTC.

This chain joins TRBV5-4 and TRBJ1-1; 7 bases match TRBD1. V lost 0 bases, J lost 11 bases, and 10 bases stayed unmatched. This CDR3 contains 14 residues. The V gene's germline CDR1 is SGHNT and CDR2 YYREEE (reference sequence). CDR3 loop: CASSLDWDSSLAFF. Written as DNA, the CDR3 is TGTGCCAGCAGCTTGGACTGGGACAGCTCCTTGGCTTTCTTT. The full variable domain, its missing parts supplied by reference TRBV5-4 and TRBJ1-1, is ETGVTQSPTHLIKTRGQQVTLRCSSQSGHNTVSWYQQALGQGPQFIFQYYREEENGRGNFPPRFSGLQFPNYSSELNVNALELDDSALYLCASSLDWDSSLAFFGQGTRLTVV.

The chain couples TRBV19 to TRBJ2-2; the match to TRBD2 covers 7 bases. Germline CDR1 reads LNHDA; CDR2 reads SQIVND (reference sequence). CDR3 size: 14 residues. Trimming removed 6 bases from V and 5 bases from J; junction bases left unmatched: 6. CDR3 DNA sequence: TGTGCCAGTAGGGCCAGACTAGCTACCGGGGAGCTGTTTTTT. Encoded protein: CASRARLATGELFF.